This is a list of T cell receptor beta chains from one sample in a study of control samples from healthy donors and cancer patients. Libraries were prepared by immunoSEQ multiplex PCR; TCRdb keeps only in-frame clonotypes and omits some of them. The sample carries approximately 230,000 clones, around 80% recorded once. The sequenced material came from PBMCs. The source of these receptors is a woman in her fifties or sixties with lung cancer. CDR3s include the opening cysteine and the closing phenylalanine or tryptophan. A D gene is named only where the DNA matches it firmly. Clone sizes are given selectively: once, few, many, or a class where the clone is expanded.

V: TRBV9
J: TRBJ2-7
size: .
D: .
DNA: TGTGCCAGCAGCGCGGGACAAGCCTACGAGCAGTACTTC
CDR3: CASSAGQAYEQYF

V: TRBV29-1
J: TRBJ2-5
size: once
D: TRBD2
DNA: TGCAGCGCACTACTCCCAATAGCGGGAGCGGGTCAAGAGACCCAGTACTTC
CDR3: CSALLPIAGAGQETQYF

V: TRBV6-6
J: TRBJ1-5
size: once
D: .
DNA: TGTGCCAGCAGTTTTCCGTCCAGGAGTAGCAATCAGCCCCAGCATTTT
CDR3: CASSFPSRSSNQPQHF

V: TRBV19
J: TRBJ1-5
size: .
D: TRBD1
DNA: TGTGCCAGCACCGGGACAGGGATTCAGCCCCAGCATTTT
CDR3: CASTGTGIQPQHF

V: TRBV9
J: TRBJ2-1
size: .
D: .
DNA: TGTGCCAGCAGCCAGAACGGCGCTGAGCAGTTCTTC
CDR3: CASSQNGAEQFF

V: TRBV5-4
J: TRBJ2-2
size: .
D: TRBD1
DNA: TGTGCCAGCGGACAGGGAGGCGGGGAGCTGTTTTTT
CDR3: CASGQGGGELFF

V: TRBV5-1
J: TRBJ1-3
size: .
D: .
DNA: TGCGCCAGCAGCTTGGGGAGCTCTGGAAACACCATATATTTT
CDR3: CASSLGSSGNTIYF

V: TRBV4-2
J: TRBJ1-4
size: .
D: .
DNA: TGTGCCAGCAGCCAAGCGGGGGCAACTAATGAAAAACTGTTTTTT
CDR3: CASSQAGATNEKLFF

V: TRBV2
J: TRBJ2-5
size: once
D: .
DNA: TGTGCCAGCGGACTGACACACCAAGAGACCCAGTACTTC
CDR3: CASGLTHQETQYF

V: TRBV6-4
J: TRBJ2-3
size: .
D: .
DNA: TGTGCCAGCAGTGTTGGGGATACGCAGTATTTT
CDR3: CASSVGDTQYF

V: TRBV6-5
J: TRBJ2-7
size: .
D: .
DNA: TGTGCCAGCTGCCGGGACGGAACCTACGAGCAGTACTTC
CDR3: CASCRDGTYEQYF

V: TRBV7-3
J: TRBJ2-7
size: once
D: .
DNA: TGTGCCAGCAGCTTACAGGGAAGGGCCTACGAGCAGTACTTC
CDR3: CASSLQGRAYEQYF

V: TRBV28
J: TRBJ1-5
size: .
D: .
DNA: TGTGCCAGCAGCTACGGGGGTAGCAATCAGCCCCAGCATTTT
CDR3: CASSYGGSNQPQHF

V: TRBV3-1/TRBV3-2
J: TRBJ1-2
size: few
D: .
DNA: TGTGCCAGCAGCCAACATCCATATGGCTACACCTTC
CDR3: CASSQHPYGYTF

V: TRBV19
J: TRBJ2-1
size: .
D: TRBD1
DNA: TGTGCCAGTAGTCGTGGGACAGGGGTTAGCCTAGAGTACAATGAGCAGTTCTTC
CDR3: CASSRGTGVSLEYNEQFF

V: TRBV6-5
J: TRBJ2-7
size: once
D: .
DNA: TGTGCCAGCAACCCGGCTGGAAATTACTACGAGCAGTACTTC
CDR3: CASNPAGNYYEQYF

V: TRBV4-1
J: TRBJ1-3
size: few
D: .
DNA: TGCGCCAGCAGCGAGGACGCGCGAGAAGTAACCATATATTTT
CDR3: CASSEDAREVTIYF

V: TRBV5-1
J: TRBJ1-1
size: .
D: .
DNA: TGCGCCAGCAGCTTGGGCGGGGGCGGTTTCACTGAAGCTTTCTTT
CDR3: CASSLGGGGFTEAFF

V: TRBV30
J: TRBJ2-2
size: .
D: .
DNA: TGTGCCTGGACAAGGCAAGCGGGCGCAATCGGGGAGCTGTTTTTT
CDR3: CAWTRQAGAIGELFF

V: TRBV5-1
J: TRBJ2-7
size: once
D: .
DNA: TGCGCCAGCAGCCAAGGCTCCGGGTACGAGCAGTACTTC
CDR3: CASSQGSGYEQYF

V: TRBV6-6
J: TRBJ1-1
size: .
D: TRBD1
DNA: TGTGCCAGCAACTTACAGGGGGCCTCTGCCACTGAAGCTTTCTTT
CDR3: CASNLQGASATEAFF

V: TRBV3-1/TRBV3-2
J: TRBJ2-1
size: .
D: .
DNA: TGTGCCAGCAGCCAAGATACCCACAGAAACAATGAGCAGTTCTTC
CDR3: CASSQDTHRNNEQFF

V: TRBV2
J: TRBJ2-1
size: once
D: TRBD1
DNA: TGTGCCAGCTCGATCTTCGGACAGGGGGTAGCTGAGCAGTTCTTC
CDR3: CASSIFGQGVAEQFF

V: TRBV3-1/TRBV3-2
J: TRBJ1-4
size: .
D: .
DNA: TGTGCCAGCAGCCAAGGTTTCAGGGGATGGGAAAAACTGTTTTTT
CDR3: CASSQGFRGWEKLFF

V: TRBV6-5
J: TRBJ2-3
size: .
D: .
DNA: TGTGCCAGCAGTTACAGGGACGACACAGATACGCAGTATTTT
CDR3: CASSYRDDTDTQYF

V: TRBV6-6
J: TRBJ2-5
size: .
D: .
DNA: TGTGCCAGCAGTTACACGCAAAAAGAGACCCAGTACTTC
CDR3: CASSYTQKETQYF

V: TRBV6-6
J: TRBJ1-5
size: .
D: .
DNA: TGTGCCAGCAGTTACCCGTCCGTGGGGTCCCAGCATTTT
CDR3: CASSYPSVGSQHF

V: TRBV4-2
J: TRBJ1-6
size: .
D: TRBD1
DNA: TGTGCCAGCAGCCAAGAGTCGGGACAGGGTAATTCACCCCTCCACTTT
CDR3: CASSQESGQGNSPLHF

V: TRBV7-3
J: TRBJ2-1
size: .
D: .
DNA: TGTGCCAGCAGCTCCCGGCAGGAGGGGTTTACCTCCTACAATGAGCAGTTCTTC
CDR3: CASSSRQEGFTSYNEQFF

V: TRBV27
J: TRBJ2-7
size: .
D: .
DNA: TGTGCCAGCAGTTTAAGGGTTACGGGGGTTACTTACTACGAGCAGTACTTC
CDR3: CASSLRVTGVTYYEQYF

V: TRBV5-1
J: TRBJ2-1
size: .
D: .
DNA: TGCGCCAGCAGCTTGGTCGGGGGCTCCTACAATGAGCAGTTCTTC
CDR3: CASSLVGGSYNEQFF

V: TRBV4-1
J: TRBJ2-5
size: .
D: TRBD1
DNA: TGCGCCAGCAGCAGTCGGCATCCGGGACAGGGTGGAGAGACCCAGTACTTC
CDR3: CASSSRHPGQGGETQYF

V: TRBV7-9
J: TRBJ2-2
size: .
D: TRBD1
DNA: TGTGCCAGCAGCTCGGGACAGGGTCGGGCCGGGGAGCTGTTTTTT
CDR3: CASSSGQGRAGELFF

V: TRBV2
J: TRBJ2-2
size: .
D: .
DNA: TGTGCCAGCAGTGCCTTTGGACTTATGAACACCGGGGAGCTGTTTTTT
CDR3: CASSAFGLMNTGELFF

V: TRBV14
J: TRBJ1-1
size: .
D: .
DNA: TGTGCCAGCAGCCAAGCTGCGCGCACTGAAGCTTTCTTT
CDR3: CASSQAARTEAFF

V: TRBV7-9
J: TRBJ1-1
size: .
D: .
DNA: TGTGCCAGCAGCTGGGGGGCCGGGGCAGCTTTCTTT
CDR3: CASSWGAGAAFF

V: TRBV5-4
J: TRBJ2-1
size: .
D: TRBD2
DNA: TGTGCCAGCAGCTTGGGCGGGAGTACTTCGGGTGAGCAGTTCTTC
CDR3: CASSLGGSTSGEQFF

V: TRBV7-3
J: TRBJ2-3
size: once
D: .
DNA: TGTGCCAGCAGCAGGGAGTGGGGCACAGATACGCAGTATTTT
CDR3: CASSREWGTDTQYF

V: TRBV12-5
J: TRBJ1-2
size: .
D: .
DNA: TGTGCTAGTGGTTTGGAGGCAGACTATGGCTACACCTTC
CDR3: CASGLEADYGYTF

V: TRBV5-5
J: TRBJ1-4
size: .
D: .
DNA: TGTGCCAGCAGCTTCTCGAGTCAGACTAATGAAAAACTGTTTTTT
CDR3: CASSFSSQTNEKLFF

V: TRBV6-5
J: TRBJ2-7
size: once
D: TRBD1
DNA: TGTGCCAGCAGTTTTGACAGGGAAGGAAAGAGCGAGCAGTACTTC
CDR3: CASSFDREGKSEQYF

V: TRBV9
J: TRBJ1-6
size: few
D: TRBD1
DNA: TGTGCCAGCAGCCCCCAGGGGGACGGGAATTCACCCCTCCACTTT
CDR3: CASSPQGDGNSPLHF

V: TRBV30
J: TRBJ1-6
size: few
D: .
DNA: TGTGCCTGGAGTGACGGCCCCGGGAATGGTTCACCCCTCCACTTT
CDR3: CAWSDGPGNGSPLHF

V: TRBV3-1/TRBV3-2
J: TRBJ2-2
size: once
D: .
DNA: TGTGCCAGCAGGATGGGAAACACCGGGGAGCTGTTTTTT
CDR3: CASRMGNTGELFF

V: TRBV11-2
J: TRBJ2-7
size: .
D: TRBD2
DNA: TGTGCCAGCAGCTTAGGGACATTGACTAGCGGCTACGAGCAGTACTTC
CDR3: CASSLGTLTSGYEQYF

V: TRBV15
J: TRBJ2-6
size: .
D: .
DNA: TGTGCCACCAGCAGAGTTAGAGCCGGGGCCAACGTCCTGACTTTC
CDR3: CATSRVRAGANVLTF

V: TRBV7-9
J: TRBJ1-2
size: once
D: .
DNA: TGTGCCAGCAGCCCCCGGGCCGGAGATGGTGGCTACACCTTC
CDR3: CASSPRAGDGGYTF

V: TRBV6-2/TRBV6-3
J: TRBJ2-7
size: .
D: TRBD2
DNA: TGTGCCAGCAGCATGACTAGCGGGTGGATCTACGAGCAGTACTTC
CDR3: CASSMTSGWIYEQYF

V: TRBV5-1
J: TRBJ2-7
size: .
D: .
DNA: TGCGCCAGCACCGAAGGGCCAGGGCCAGACGAGCAGTACTTC
CDR3: CASTEGPGPDEQYF

V: TRBV2
J: TRBJ1-4
size: .
D: TRBD1
DNA: TGTGCCAGCAGACGACAGGGAACAACTAATGAAAAACTGTTTTTT
CDR3: CASRRQGTTNEKLFF

V: TRBV3-1/TRBV3-2
J: TRBJ2-5
size: .
D: .
DNA: TGTGCCAGCAGCCAAGTGTCAAGGGCCCGGGAGACCCAGTACTTC
CDR3: CASSQVSRARETQYF

V: TRBV10-3
J: TRBJ2-1
size: .
D: TRBD1
DNA: TGTGCCATCAGTGAACCGGGACAGGGGAAACACAATGAGCAGTTCTTC
CDR3: CAISEPGQGKHNEQFF

V: TRBV5-1
J: TRBJ2-7
size: .
D: TRBD2
DNA: TGCGCCAGCAGCAGCGGCGGGGCCTTGGGCGGGAGCTCCTACGAGCAGTACTTC
CDR3: CASSSGGALGGSSYEQYF

V: TRBV5-1
J: TRBJ2-5
size: .
D: .
DNA: TGCGCCAGCAGCTCTACCGGACTCCTCCAAGAGACCCAGTACTTC
CDR3: CASSSTGLLQETQYF

V: TRBV21-1
J: TRBJ2-7
size: .
D: .
DNA: TGTGCCAGCAGCAAAGCTGTCGGGGTCTCCTACGAGCAGTACTTC
CDR3: CASSKAVGVSYEQYF